This T cell receptor beta chain was identified during a study of cytomegalovirus exposure and HLA in healthy donors. Vbeta (60) and Jbeta (13) primers were used in the PCR. Profiled with immunoSEQ multiplex PCR; TCRdb holds only in-frame clones, not every one. Here the sample spans 150,000 to 200,000 clones, roughly 80% being singletons. The germline gives CDR1 SGHNT, CDR2 YYREEE (reference sequence). Trimming removed 1 base from V and 6 bases from J; junction bases left unmatched: 9. The CDR3 is 15 amino acids. The V and J genes are TRBV5-4 and TRBJ2-5; TRBD2 aligns across 7 bases. The receptor comes from a male donor in good health and CMV-seronegative. Sequencing was carried out using PBMCs. This CDR3 is CASSLRLAGGKTQYF. The DNA of the CDR3 is TGTGCCAGCAGCTTGAGACTAGCCGGTGGGAAGACCCAGTACTTC.